This entry features one T cell receptor (beta chain) sequence. The antigen is undetermined. This sample was included in a study of T cell responses to AZD1222 COVID-19 vaccine. At the level of the study: Samples with a second dose at about 4 or about 12 weeks were pooled together.

This CDR3 is 16 amino acids long. V shed 1 base, J shed 10 bases, and the junction held 8 bases outside the gene matches. Germline V gene data show CDR1 as MDHEN and CDR2 as SYDVKM. TCRdb's table, derived via immunoSEQ multiplex PCR, lists solely in-frame clones and lacks some. The repertoire holds roughly 120,000 clones, with approximately 86% as singletons. General observations from the study: White British donors predominated, females outnumbered males, and clonal diversity was possibly underestimated. Reports indicate that nearly half of spike-specific TCRs are directed at unmutated variant regions. Repertoire collection took place solely once the T cell response had peaked.

Sequencing used peripheral blood, obtained on day 0 of AZD1222 vaccination. This TCR came from an adult in good health. V gene TRBV28 combines with J gene TRBJ1-6; 9 nucleotides align to TRBD1. The CDR3 coding sequence is TGTGCCAGCAGTTTATCGGGACAGGGAGTGGGGTCACCCCTCCACTTT. Its protein is CASSLSGQGVGSPLHF.